This is a list of T cell receptor beta chains from one sample in a study of beta chain features in type 1 diabetes. Here immunoSEQ multiplex PCR was the method, and the copy in TCRdb shows in-frame clones only, minus some. Of 100,000 to 150,000 clones in the sample, roughly 10% are singletons; the top ten hold under 0.9%. Material: central memory CD4+ T cells from blood. The receptors here all came from a man aged 25 to 40 with type 1 diabetes. Each CDR3 is given with its conserved first and last residue. The D gene is left open where the match is weak. Some rows mark clone size as missing; the rest say once, few, many or name a class of expanded clone.

v_call	j_call	d_call	clone_size	cdr3_aa	cdr3_nt
TRBV14	TRBJ2-1	TRBD2	few	CASSRLAGGYNEQFF	TGTGCCAGCAGTCGACTAGCGGGGGGATACAATGAGCAGTTCTTC
TRBV15	TRBJ2-1	TRBD2	few	CATSTNEIAGRSNEQFF	TGTGCCACCAGCACGAATGAAATAGCGGGGCGATCCAATGAGCAGTTCTTC
TRBV18	TRBJ2-7	NA	few	CASSPSQGEQYF	TGTGCCAGCTCACCTTCCCAGGGCGAGCAGTACTTC
TRBV18	TRBJ2-7	NA	NA	CASSLDTQGHEQYF	TGTGCCAGCTCTCTAGATACACAGGGACACGAGCAGTACTTC
TRBV9	TRBJ1-2	TRBD1	NA	CASSVDDRVNGYTF	TGTGCCAGCAGCGTAGACGACAGGGTAAATGGCTACACCTTC
TRBV15	TRBJ1-6	NA	NA	CATSRDRWSYNSPLHF	TGTGCCACCAGCAGAGATAGATGGTCCTATAATTCACCCCTCCACTTT
TRBV30	TRBJ1-6	NA	few	CAWSIENNSPLHF	TGTGCCTGGAGTATAGAGAATAATTCACCCCTCCACTTT
TRBV6-1	TRBJ2-5	NA	NA	CASSEASAEVETQYF	TGTGCCAGCAGTGAAGCGTCGGCGGAGGTAGAGACCCAGTACTTC
TRBV15	TRBJ1-5	NA	few	CATNSPGGVQPQHF	TGTGCCACCAATTCTCCGGGGGGAGTTCAGCCCCAGCATTTT
TRBV30	TRBJ1-2	NA	NA	CAWSKAVSYTF	TGTGCCTGGAGTAAGGCGGTTAGCTACACCTTC
TRBV23-1	TRBJ1-5	NA	NA	CASSHPDRSQPQHF	TGCGCCAGCAGTCATCCCGACAGAAGTCAACCCCAGCATTTT
TRBV9	TRBJ2-5	NA	few	CASSVGRERQETQYF	TGTGCCAGCAGCGTAGGACGGGAACGACAAGAGACCCAGTACTTC
TRBV29-1	TRBJ1-1	NA	few	CSAVVGAGEAFF	TGCAGCGCCGTTGTGGGGGCGGGTGAAGCTTTCTTT
TRBV9	TRBJ1-6	NA	NA	CASSVRDNSPLHF	TGTGCCAGCAGCGTCAGGGATAATTCACCCCTCCACTTT
TRBV7-9	TRBJ2-7	TRBD1	NA	CASSPDRAISYEQYF	TGTGCCAGCAGCCCGGACAGGGCGATCTCCTACGAGCAGTACTTC
TRBV5-1	TRBJ2-1	NA	few	CASSSPGDNEQFF	TGCGCCAGCAGCTCGCCAGGGGACAATGAGCAGTTCTTC
TRBV7-2	TRBJ2-3	NA	few	CASSPTTRGDTQYF	TGTGCCAGCAGTCCGACGACCCGCGGGGATACGCAGTATTTT
TRBV7-9	TRBJ2-7	NA	NA	CASSLQQGYEQYF	TGTGCCAGCAGCCTACAACAGGGCTACGAGCAGTACTTC
TRBV7-3	TRBJ2-5	TRBD1	few	CASSPGGSWETQYF	TGTGCCAGCAGCCCAGGGGGTAGTTGGGAGACCCAGTACTTC
TRBV7-2	TRBJ2-1	NA	NA	CASSSGWGVAEQFF	TGTGCCAGCTCTTCGGGGTGGGGAGTCGCTGAGCAGTTCTTC
TRBV10-3	TRBJ1-2	NA	few	CAIRGQGLDGYTF	TGTGCCATCAGGGGGCAGGGACTCGATGGCTACACCTTC
TRBV5-1	TRBJ2-3	TRBD1	NA	CASSFTGTGALTDTQYF	TGCGCCAGCAGCTTCACCGGGACAGGAGCCCTCACAGATACGCAGTATTTT
TRBV5-8	TRBJ1-1	TRBD1	NA	CASSLERGQFAEAFF	TGTGCCAGCAGCTTGGAAAGGGGGCAGTTCGCTGAAGCTTTCTTT
TRBV4-3	TRBJ1-2	NA	NA	CASSQDLNYGYTF	TGCGCCAGCAGCCAAGATCTCAACTATGGCTACACCTTC
TRBV9	TRBJ2-2	NA	few	CASSGGVADGELFF	TGTGCCAGCAGCGGTGGGGTAGCGGACGGGGAGCTGTTTTTT
TRBV30	TRBJ1-5	NA	NA	CAWSGGYSNQPQHF	TGTGCCTGGAGTGGAGGTTATAGCAATCAGCCCCAGCATTTT
TRBV4-2	TRBJ2-3	TRBD1	NA	CASSTGQGPDTQYF	TGTGCCAGCAGCACGGGACAGGGCCCTGATACGCAGTATTTT
TRBV27	TRBJ2-6	NA	NA	CASSLFAPGLAGANVLTF	TGTGCCAGCAGTTTATTCGCGCCAGGGCTGGCTGGGGCCAACGTCCTGACTTTC
TRBV7-9	TRBJ1-2	TRBD1	few	CASSELDRVQNYGYTF	TGTGCCAGCAGCGAACTGGACAGGGTTCAAAACTATGGCTACACCTTC
TRBV21-1	TRBJ1-1	NA	few	CASSKEEGRSAEAFF	TGTGCCAGCAGCAAAGAAGAGGGTCGGAGTGCTGAAGCTTTCTTT
TRBV6-5	TRBJ1-6	TRBD1	few	CASSLRGVSPLHF	TGTGCCAGCAGCCTCAGGGGGGTCTCACCCCTCCACTTT
TRBV7-9	TRBJ1-1	NA	few	CASTLKGVTEAFF	TGTGCCAGCACCCTGAAAGGGGTTACTGAAGCTTTCTTT
TRBV5-4	TRBJ2-3	NA	few	CASSLGGAGSSTDTQYF	TGTGCCAGCAGCTTGGGGGGCGCCGGCTCTAGCACAGATACGCAGTATTTT
TRBV29-1	TRBJ2-7	TRBD2	few	CSVASGVAYEQYF	TGCAGCGTTGCCAGCGGGGTAGCCTACGAGCAGTACTTC
TRBV30	TRBJ2-5	NA	NA	CAWRVGSLQETQYF	TGTGCCTGGAGGGTGGGCAGCCTCCAAGAGACCCAGTACTTC
TRBV25-1	TRBJ2-5	NA	few	CASRRAGAGETQYF	TGTGCCAGCAGGAGGGCTGGCGCTGGGGAGACCCAGTACTTC
TRBV2	TRBJ2-7	NA	NA	CASSEQGHNHEQYF	TGTGCCAGCAGTGAACAAGGACACAACCACGAGCAGTACTTC
TRBV5-4	TRBJ1-6	NA	few	CASSQGVSSYNSPLHF	TGTGCCAGCAGCCAAGGAGTGAGCTCCTATAATTCACCCCTCCACTTT